This T cell receptor beta chain came from a study of cytomegalovirus exposure and HLA in healthy donors. Study findings and constraints: A few CMV-associated chains proved CMV antigen-specific in vitro. Subsequent analysis showed first-cohort TCR clusters tending to co-occur in more than 90 validation repertoires. Cytomegalovirus-associated status was assigned to more than 150 TCR beta chains.

Trimming removed 6 bases at V and 4 bases at J, with 18 bases between. Germline values: CDR1 SNHLY, CDR2 FYNNEI. This CDR3 is built from 15 residues. It was the roughly 130-subject validation cohort, separate from the approximately 680-subject first cohort, to which the donors belonged. Worth noting for this clone: Its antigen is not identified.

Only in-frame clones appear in the TCRdb table, and some are missing; sequencing was by immunoSEQ multiplex PCR. The sample lists roughly 200,000 clones; 86% were seen once. Specimen: PBMCs. This chain joins TRBV2 and TRBJ2-5, with no clear D. This receptor was identified in a man aged 30 to 39 in good health and CMV-seropositive. CDR3 amino acids: CASSPALSLLETQYF. The CDR3 DNA reads TGTGCCAGCAGCCCCGCGTTGAGCCTCCTAGAGACCCAGTACTTC.